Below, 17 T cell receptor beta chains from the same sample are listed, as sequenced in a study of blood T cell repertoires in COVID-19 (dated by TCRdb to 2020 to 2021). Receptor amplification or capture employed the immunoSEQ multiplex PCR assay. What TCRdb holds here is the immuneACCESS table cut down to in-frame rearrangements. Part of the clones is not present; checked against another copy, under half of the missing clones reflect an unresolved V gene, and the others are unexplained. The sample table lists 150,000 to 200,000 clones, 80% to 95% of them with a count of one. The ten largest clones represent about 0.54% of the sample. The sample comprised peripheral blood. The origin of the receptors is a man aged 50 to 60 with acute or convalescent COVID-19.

The CDR3 region is CASSDQEGFNEKLFF. The DNA of the CDR3 is TGTGCCAGCAGTGACCAGGAAGGCTTTAATGAAAAACTGTTTTTT. The rearrangement uses TRBV2 and TRBJ1-4; D uncertain. Germline V gene data show CDR1 as SNHLY and CDR2 as FYNNEI. V was pared by 3 bases and J by 4 bases, with 12 bases between. The CDR3 loop spans 15 amino acids.

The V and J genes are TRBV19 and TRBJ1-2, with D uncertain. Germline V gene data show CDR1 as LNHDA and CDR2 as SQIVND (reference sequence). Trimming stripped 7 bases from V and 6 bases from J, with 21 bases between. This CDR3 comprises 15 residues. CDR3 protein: CASNEHPTKSHGYTF. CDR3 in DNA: TGTGCCAGTAACGAACACCCAACCAAATCCCATGGCTACACCTTC.

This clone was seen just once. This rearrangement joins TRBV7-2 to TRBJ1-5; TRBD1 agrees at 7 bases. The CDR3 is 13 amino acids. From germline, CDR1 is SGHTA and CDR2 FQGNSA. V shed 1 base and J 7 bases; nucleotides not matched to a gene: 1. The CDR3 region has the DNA TGTGCCAGCAGCTTAGTAGGGGGCCAGCCCCAGCATTTT. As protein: CASSLVGGQPQHF.

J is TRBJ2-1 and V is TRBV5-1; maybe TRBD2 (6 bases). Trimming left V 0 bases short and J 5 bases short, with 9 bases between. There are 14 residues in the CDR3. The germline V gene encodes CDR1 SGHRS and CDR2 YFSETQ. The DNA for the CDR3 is TGCGCCAGCAGCTTGGGCGGGACCCACAATGAGCAGTTCTTC. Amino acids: CASSLGGTHNEQFF.

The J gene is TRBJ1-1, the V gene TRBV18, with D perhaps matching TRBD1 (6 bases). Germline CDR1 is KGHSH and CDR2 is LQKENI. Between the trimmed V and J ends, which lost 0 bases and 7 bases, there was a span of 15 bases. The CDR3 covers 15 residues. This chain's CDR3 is CASSPPAGADFEAFF. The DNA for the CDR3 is TGTGCCAGCTCACCACCGGCAGGGGCCGACTTTGAAGCTTTCTTT.

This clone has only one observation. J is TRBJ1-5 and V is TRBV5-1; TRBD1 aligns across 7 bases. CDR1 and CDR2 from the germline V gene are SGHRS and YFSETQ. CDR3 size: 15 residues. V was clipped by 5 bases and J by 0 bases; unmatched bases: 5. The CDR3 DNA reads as TGCGCCAGCAGGAGGGACAGCCATAGCAATCAGCCCCAGCATTTT. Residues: CASRRDSHSNQPQHF.

CDR3 protein: CASRTGGIGETQYF. The CDR3 DNA sequence: TGTGCCAGCAGAACAGGGGGTATAGGGGAGACCCAGTACTTC. The gene calls are TRBV6-5 and TRBJ2-5; TRBD1 matches 8 bases. Germline CDR1 is MNHEY and CDR2 is SVGAGI. J gave up 5 bases and V 6 bases, and 8 bases lay outside the gene matches. The CDR3 sequence is 14 residues long.

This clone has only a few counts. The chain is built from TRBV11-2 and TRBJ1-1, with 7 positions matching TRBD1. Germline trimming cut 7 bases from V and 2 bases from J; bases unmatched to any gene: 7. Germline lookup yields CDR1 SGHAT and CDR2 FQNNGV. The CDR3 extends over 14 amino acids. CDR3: CASTLTGQNTEAFF. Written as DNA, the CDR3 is TGTGCCAGCACCTTGACAGGGCAAAACACTGAAGCTTTCTTT.

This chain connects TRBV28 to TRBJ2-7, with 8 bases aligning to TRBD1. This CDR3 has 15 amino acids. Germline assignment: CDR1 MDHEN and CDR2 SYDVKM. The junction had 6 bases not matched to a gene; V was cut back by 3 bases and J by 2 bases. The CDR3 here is CASSFGGQATYEQYF. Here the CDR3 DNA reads TGTGCCAGCAGTTTCGGGGGACAGGCGACCTACGAGCAGTACTTC.

This CDR3 is CASSVAIGQGQETQYF. The CDR3 region has the DNA TGTGCCAGCAGCGTAGCGATTGGACAGGGTCAAGAGACCCAGTACTTC. The rearrangement links TRBV9 to TRBJ2-5; 8 positions agree with TRBD1. This CDR3 region has 16 residues. Germline CDR1 is SGDLS and CDR2 is YYNGEE. V dropped 0 bases and J dropped 2; count of bases not matched to a gene: 6.

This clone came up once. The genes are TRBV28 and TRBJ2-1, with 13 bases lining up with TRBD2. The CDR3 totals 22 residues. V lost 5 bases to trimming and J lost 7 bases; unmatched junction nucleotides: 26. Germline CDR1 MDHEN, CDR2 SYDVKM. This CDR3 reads CASSPDRSTSGRALFRYNEQFF. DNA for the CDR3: TGTGCCAGCAGTCCCGACCGGTCAACTAGCGGGAGGGCCCTTTTCCGCTATAATGAGCAGTTCTTC.

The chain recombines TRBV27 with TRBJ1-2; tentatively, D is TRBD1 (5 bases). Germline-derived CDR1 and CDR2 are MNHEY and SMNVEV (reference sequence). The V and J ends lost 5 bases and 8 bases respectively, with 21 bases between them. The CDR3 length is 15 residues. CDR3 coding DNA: TGTGCCAGCAGTCTCCTCGCGACGGGGGTTTCAGGCTACACCTTC. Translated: CASSLLATGVSGYTF.

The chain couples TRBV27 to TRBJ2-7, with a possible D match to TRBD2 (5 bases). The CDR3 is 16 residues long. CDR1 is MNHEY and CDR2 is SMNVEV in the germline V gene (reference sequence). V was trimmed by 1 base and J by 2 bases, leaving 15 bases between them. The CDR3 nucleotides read TGTGCCAGCAGTTTATTCGGGTCTAGCTCGCCCTACGAGCAGTACTTC. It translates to CASSLFGSSSPYEQYF.

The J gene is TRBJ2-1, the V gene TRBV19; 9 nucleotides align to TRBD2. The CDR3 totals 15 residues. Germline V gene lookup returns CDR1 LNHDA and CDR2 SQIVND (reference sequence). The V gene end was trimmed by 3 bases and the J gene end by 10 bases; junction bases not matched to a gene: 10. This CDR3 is CASSILSSGMGEQFF. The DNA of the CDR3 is TGTGCCAGTAGTATTCTCTCTAGCGGGATGGGGGAGCAGTTCTTC.

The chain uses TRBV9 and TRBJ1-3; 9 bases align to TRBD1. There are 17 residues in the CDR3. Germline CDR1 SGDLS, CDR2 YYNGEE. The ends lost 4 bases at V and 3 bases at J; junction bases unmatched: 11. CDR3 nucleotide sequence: TGTGCCAGCAGCCTTTACTCGGGACAGGGAAGTGGAAACACCATATATTTT. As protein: CASSLYSGQGSGNTIYF.

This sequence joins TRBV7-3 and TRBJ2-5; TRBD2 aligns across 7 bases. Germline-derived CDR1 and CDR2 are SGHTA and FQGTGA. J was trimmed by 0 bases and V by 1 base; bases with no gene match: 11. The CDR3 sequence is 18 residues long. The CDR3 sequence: CASSLKVEGLSYQETQYF. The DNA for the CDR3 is TGTGCCAGCAGCTTAAAGGTCGAGGGACTATCGTACCAAGAGACCCAGTACTTC.

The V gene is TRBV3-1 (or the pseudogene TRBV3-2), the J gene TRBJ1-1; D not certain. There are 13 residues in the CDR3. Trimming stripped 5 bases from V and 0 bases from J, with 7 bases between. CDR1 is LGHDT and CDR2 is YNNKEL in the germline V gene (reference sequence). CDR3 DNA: TGTGCCAGCAGCGTACAAATGAACACTGAAGCTTTCTTT. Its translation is CASSVQMNTEAFF.